This TCR beta chain was sequenced for a study of identifying expanded T cells in peripheral blood. Here immunoSEQ multiplex PCR was the method, and the copy in TCRdb shows in-frame clones only, minus some. The sample contains under 120,000 clones, around 89% of which appear only once. No infections or other immune events were documented during collection. The CDR3 is 11 amino acids. V was trimmed by 5 bases and J by 7 bases, leaving 9 bases between them. CDR1 and CDR2 from the germline V gene are SGHVS and FNYEAQ. The TCR was taken from a person between 18 and 75 years old in good health. The sample consisted of blood. The chain recombines TRBV7-6 with TRBJ2-7; D might be TRBD2 (5 bases). CDR3 residues: CASSHGREQYF. The CDR3 DNA follows: TGTGCCAGCAGCCATGGGAGAGAGCAGTACTTC.